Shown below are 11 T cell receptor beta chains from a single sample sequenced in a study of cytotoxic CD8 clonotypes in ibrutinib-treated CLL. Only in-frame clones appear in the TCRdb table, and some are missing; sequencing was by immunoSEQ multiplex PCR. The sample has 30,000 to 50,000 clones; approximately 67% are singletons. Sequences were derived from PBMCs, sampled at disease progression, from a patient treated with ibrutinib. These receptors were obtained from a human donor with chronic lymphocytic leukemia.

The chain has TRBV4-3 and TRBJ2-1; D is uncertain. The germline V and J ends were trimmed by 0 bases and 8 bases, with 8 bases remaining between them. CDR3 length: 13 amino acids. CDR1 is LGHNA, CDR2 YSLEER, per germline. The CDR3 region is CASSQDLRDEQFF. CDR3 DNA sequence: TGCGCCAGCAGCCAAGATCTGCGAGATGAGCAGTTCTTC.

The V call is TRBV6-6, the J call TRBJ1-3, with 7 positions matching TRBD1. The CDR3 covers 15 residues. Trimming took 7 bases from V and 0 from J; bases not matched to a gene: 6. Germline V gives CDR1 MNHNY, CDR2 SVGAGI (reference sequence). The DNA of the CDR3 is TGTGCCAGCAATCAAGGGGACAGCTCTGGAAACACCATATATTTT. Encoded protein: CASNQGDSSGNTIYF.

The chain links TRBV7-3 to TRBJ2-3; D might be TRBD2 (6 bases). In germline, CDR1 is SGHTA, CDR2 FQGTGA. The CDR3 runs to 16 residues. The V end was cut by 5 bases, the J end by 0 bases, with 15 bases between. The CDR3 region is CASSLLASASTDTQYF. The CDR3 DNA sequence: TGTGCCAGCAGCCTGCTCGCTAGCGCCAGCACAGATACGCAGTATTTT.

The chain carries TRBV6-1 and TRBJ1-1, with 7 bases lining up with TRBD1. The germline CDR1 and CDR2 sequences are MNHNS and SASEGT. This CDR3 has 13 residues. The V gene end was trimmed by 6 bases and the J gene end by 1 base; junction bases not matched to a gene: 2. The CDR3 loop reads CASRGTANTEAFF. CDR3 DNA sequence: TGTGCCAGCAGAGGGACAGCGAACACTGAAGCTTTCTTT.

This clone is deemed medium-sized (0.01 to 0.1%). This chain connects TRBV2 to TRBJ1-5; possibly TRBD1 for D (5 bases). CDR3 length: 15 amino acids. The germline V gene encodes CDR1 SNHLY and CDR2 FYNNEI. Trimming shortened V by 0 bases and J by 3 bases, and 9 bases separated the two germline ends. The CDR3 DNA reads TGTGCCAGCAGTGAAGCAGGGGCTTACAATCAGCCCCAGCATTTT. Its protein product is CASSEAGAYNQPQHF.

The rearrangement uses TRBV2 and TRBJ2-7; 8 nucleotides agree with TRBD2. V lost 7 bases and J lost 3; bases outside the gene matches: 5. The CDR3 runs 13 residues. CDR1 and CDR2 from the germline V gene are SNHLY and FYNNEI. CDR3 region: CASTGLAGYEQYF. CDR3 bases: TGTGCCAGCACTGGGCTAGCGGGCTACGAGCAGTACTTC.

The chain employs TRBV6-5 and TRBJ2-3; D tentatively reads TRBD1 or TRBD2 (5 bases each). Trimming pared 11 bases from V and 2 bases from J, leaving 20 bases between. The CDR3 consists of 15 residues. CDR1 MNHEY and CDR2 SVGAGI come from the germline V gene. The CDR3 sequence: CAFRDGRTHTDTQYF. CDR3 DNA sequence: TGTGCCTTTAGGGACGGCAGGACCCACACAGATACGCAGTATTTT.

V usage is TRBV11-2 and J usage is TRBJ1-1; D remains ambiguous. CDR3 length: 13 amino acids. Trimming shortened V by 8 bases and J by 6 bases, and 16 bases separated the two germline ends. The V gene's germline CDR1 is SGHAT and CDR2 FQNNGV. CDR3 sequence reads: CASGNLQSPEAFF. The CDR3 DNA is TGTGCCAGCGGGAACCTACAGAGCCCTGAAGCTTTCTTT.

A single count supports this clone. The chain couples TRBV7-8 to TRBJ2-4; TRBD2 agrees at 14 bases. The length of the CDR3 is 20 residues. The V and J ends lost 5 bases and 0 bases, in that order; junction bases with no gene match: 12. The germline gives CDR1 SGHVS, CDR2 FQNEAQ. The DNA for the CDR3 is TGTGCCAGCAGCCTGACATCGGGACTAGCGGGAGCCCTAGCCAAAAACATTCAGTACTTC. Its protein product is CASSLTSGLAGALAKNIQYF.

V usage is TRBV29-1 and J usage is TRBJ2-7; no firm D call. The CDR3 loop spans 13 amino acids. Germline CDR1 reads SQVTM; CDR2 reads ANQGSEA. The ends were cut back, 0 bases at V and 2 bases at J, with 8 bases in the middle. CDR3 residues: CSVEEDATYEQYF. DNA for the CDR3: TGCAGCGTTGAAGAAGACGCTACCTACGAGCAGTACTTC.

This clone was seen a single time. CDR3 loop: CASRNKRHSLAKNIQYF. CDR3 coding DNA: TGCGCCAGCAGGAATAAGAGACACTCCTTAGCCAAAAACATTCAGTACTTC. This chain links TRBV23-1 with TRBJ2-4; D is ambiguous. TRBV23-1 is marked as an open reading frame, function uncertain. This CDR3 is built from 17 residues. Trimming stripped 6 bases from V and 0 bases from J, with 18 bases between.